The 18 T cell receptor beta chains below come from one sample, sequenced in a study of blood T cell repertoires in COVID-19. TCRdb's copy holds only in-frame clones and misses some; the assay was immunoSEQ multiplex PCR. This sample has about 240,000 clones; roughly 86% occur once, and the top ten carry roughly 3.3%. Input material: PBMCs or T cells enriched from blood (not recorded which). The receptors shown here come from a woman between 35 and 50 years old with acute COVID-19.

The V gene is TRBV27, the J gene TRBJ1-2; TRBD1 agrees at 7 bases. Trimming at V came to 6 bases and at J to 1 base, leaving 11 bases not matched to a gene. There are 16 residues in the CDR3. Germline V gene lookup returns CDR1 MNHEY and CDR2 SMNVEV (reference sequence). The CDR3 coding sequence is TGTGCCAGCAGCCTTACAGGGGCCCTAGATAACTATGGCTACACCTTC. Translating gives CASSLTGALDNYGYTF.

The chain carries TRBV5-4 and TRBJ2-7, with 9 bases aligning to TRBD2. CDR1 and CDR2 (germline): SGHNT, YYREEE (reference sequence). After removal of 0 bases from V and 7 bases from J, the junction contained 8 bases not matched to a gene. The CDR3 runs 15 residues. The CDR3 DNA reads TGTGCCAGCAGCTTGGACGCGGGAGGGGTACGGGAGCAGTACTTC. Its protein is CASSLDAGGVREQYF. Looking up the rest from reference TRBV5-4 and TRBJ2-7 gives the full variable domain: ETGVTQSPTHLIKTRGQQVTLRCSSQSGHNTVSWYQQALGQGPQFIFQYYREEENGRGNFPPRFSGLQFPNYSSELNVNALELDDSALYLCASSLDAGGVREQYFGPGTRLTVT.

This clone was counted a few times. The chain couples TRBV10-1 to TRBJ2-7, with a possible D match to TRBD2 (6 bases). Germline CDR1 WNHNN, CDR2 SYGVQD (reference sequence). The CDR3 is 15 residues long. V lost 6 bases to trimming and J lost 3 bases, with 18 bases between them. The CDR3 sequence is CASSESHAGYYEQYF. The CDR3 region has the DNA TGCGCCAGCAGCGAATCCCATGCGGGGTACTACGAGCAGTACTTC.

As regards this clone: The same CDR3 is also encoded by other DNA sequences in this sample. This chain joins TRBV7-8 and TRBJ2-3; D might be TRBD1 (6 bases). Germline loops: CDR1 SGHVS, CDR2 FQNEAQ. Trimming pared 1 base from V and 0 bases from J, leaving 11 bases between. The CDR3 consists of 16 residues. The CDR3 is CASSLVTGQSTDTQYF. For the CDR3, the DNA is TGTGCCAGCAGCTTAGTGACAGGTCAAAGCACAGATACGCAGTATTTT.

The CDR3 loop reads CATSEGEFDRVGGLGIDEAFF. The CDR3 DNA follows: TGTGCCACCAGTGAGGGCGAATTTGACAGGGTTGGGGGCTTGGGGATCGATGAAGCTTTCTTT. The rearrangement links TRBV24-1 to TRBJ1-1, with 7 nucleotides matching TRBD1. The junction had 29 bases not matched to a gene; V was cut back by 4 bases and J by 7 bases. The germline V gene encodes CDR1 KGHDR and CDR2 SFDVKD. The CDR3 runs to 21 residues.

CDR3 amino acids: CASSLSGLQPYNEQFF. CDR3 in DNA: TGCGCCAGCAGCTTGTCGGGACTCCAACCCTACAATGAGCAGTTCTTC. The chain combines TRBV5-1 with TRBJ2-1; D possibly corresponds to TRBD2 (6 bases). This CDR3 contains 16 residues. Looked up from germline, CDR1 is SGHRS and CDR2 is YFSETQ. The germline V and J ends were trimmed by 1 base and 2 bases, with 13 bases remaining between them. Complete variable domain (other parts from reference TRBV5-1 and TRBJ2-1): KAGVTQTPRYLIKTRGQQVTLSCSPISGHRSVSWYQQTPGQGLQFLFEYFSETQRNKGNFPGRFSGRQFSNSRSEMNVSTLELGDSALYLCASSLSGLQPYNEQFFGPGTRLTVL.

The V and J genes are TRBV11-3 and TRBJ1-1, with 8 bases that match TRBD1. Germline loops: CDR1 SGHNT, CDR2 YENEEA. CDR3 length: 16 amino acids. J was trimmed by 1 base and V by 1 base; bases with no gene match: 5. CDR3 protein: CASSLVVGTGNTEAFF. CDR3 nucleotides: TGTGCCAGCAGCTTAGTCGTCGGGACAGGGAACACTGAAGCTTTCTTT. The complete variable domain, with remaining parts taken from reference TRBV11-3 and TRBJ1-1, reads EAGVVQSPRYKIIEKKQPVAFWCNPISGHNTLYWYLQNLGQGPELLIRYENEEAVDDSQLPKDRFSAERLKGVDSTLKIQPAELGDSAVYLCASSLVVGTGNTEAFFGQGTRLTVV.

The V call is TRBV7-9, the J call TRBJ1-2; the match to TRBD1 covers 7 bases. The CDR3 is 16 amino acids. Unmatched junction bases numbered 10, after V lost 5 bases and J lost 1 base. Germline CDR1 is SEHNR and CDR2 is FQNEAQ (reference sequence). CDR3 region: CASSPPEGAHNYGYTF. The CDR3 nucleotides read TGTGCCAGCAGCCCACCAGAGGGGGCCCATAACTATGGCTACACCTTC.

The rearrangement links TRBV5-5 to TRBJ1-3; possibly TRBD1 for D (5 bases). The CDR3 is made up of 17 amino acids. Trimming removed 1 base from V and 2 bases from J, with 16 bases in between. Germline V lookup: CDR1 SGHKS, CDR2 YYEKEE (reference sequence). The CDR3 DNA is TGTGCCAGCAGCTTGCGCCGACAGTTATCACCTGGAAACACCATATATTTT. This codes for CASSLRRQLSPGNTIYF.

DNA of the CDR3: TGTGCCAGTAGTACCCAGACAGGAAATTCCTACGAGCAGTACTTC. This codes for CASSTQTGNSYEQYF. The chain combines TRBV19 with TRBJ2-7; D is possibly TRBD1 (6 bases). CDR3 length equals 15 residues. Trimming pared 4 bases from V and 1 base from J, leaving 14 bases between. Germline V gene data show CDR1 as LNHDA and CDR2 as SQIVND (reference sequence).

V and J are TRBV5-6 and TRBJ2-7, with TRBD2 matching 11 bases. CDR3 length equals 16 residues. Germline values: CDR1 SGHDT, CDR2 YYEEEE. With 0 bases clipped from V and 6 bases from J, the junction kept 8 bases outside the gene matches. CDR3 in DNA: TGTGCCAGCAGCTTGGCCGCAGTTAGCGGGAGGGCCGAGCAGTACTTC. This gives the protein CASSLAAVSGRAEQYF.

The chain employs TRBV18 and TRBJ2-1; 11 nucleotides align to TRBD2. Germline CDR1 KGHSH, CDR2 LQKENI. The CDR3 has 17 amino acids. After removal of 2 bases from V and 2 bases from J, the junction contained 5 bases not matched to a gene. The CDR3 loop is CASSPVSSGGTYNEQFF. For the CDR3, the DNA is TGTGCCAGCTCACCAGTTTCTAGCGGGGGGACCTACAATGAGCAGTTCTTC.

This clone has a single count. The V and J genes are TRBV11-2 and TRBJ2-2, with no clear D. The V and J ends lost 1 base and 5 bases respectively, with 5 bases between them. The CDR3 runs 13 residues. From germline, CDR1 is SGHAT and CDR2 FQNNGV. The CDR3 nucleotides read TGTGCCAGCAGCTTAGCTCGGACCGGGGAGCTGTTTTTT. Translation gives CASSLARTGELFF.

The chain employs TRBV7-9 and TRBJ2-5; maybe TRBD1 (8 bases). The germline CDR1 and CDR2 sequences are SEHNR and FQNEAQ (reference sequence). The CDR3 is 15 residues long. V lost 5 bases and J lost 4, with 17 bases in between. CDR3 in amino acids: CASSPQGGARETQYF. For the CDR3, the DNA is TGTGCCAGCAGCCCACAGGGGGGGGCAAGAGAGACCCAGTACTTC. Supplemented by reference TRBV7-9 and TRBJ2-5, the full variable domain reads DTGVSQNPRHKITKRGQNVTFRCDPISEHNRLYWYRQTLGQGPEFLTYFQNEAQLEKSRLLSDRFSAERPKGSFSTLEIQRTEQGDSAMYLCASSPQGGARETQYFGPGTRLLVL.

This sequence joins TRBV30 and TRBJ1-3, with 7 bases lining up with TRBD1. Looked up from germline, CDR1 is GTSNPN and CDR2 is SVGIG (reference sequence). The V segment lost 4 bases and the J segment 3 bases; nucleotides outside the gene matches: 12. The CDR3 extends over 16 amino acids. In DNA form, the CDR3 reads TGTGCCTGGACTTCCACCTCAGGGGGTAGTGGAAACACCATATATTTT. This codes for CAWTSTSGGSGNTIYF.

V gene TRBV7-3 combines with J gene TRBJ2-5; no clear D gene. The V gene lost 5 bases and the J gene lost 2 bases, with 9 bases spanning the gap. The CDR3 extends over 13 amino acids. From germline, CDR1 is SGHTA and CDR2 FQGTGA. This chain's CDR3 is CASSPGPQETQYF. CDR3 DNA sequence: TGTGCCAGCAGCCCCGGTCCTCAAGAGACCCAGTACTTC.

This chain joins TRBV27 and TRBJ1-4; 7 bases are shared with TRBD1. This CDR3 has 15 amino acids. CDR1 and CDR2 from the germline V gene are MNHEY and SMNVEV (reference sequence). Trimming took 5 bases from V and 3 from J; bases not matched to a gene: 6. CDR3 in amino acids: CASSQTGDPNEKLFF. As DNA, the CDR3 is TGTGCCAGCAGTCAAACAGGGGACCCTAATGAAAAACTGTTTTTT. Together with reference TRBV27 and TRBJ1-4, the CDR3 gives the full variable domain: EAQVTQNPRYLITVTGKKLTVTCSQNMNHEYMSWYRQDPGLGLRQIYYSMNVEVTDKGDVPEGYKVSRKEKRNFPLILESPSPNQTSLYFCASSQTGDPNEKLFFGSGTQLSVL.

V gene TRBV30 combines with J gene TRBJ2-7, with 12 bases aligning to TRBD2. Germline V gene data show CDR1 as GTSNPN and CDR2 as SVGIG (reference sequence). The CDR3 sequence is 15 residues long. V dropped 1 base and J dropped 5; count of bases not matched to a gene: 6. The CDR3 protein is CAWSDPSGRANEQYF. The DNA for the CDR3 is TGTGCCTGGAGTGACCCTAGCGGGAGGGCCAACGAGCAGTACTTC.